The clone carrying this T cell receptor beta chain was seen a few times. Its specificity is unknown. TCRdb processed the 5' RACE reads anew with MiXCR; each CDR3 protein has one entry. Of about 620,000 distinct CDR3 sequences listed, about a sixth are singletons. This specimen comes from a study of T-cell memory formation after mild COVID-19. Study-wide results and caveats: Shrinking CD4+ clones were chiefly CM and EM; CD8+ ones were chiefly EMRA. Among clones contracting day 15 to 85, CD4/CD8 was balanced, whereas later expanders leaned CD4+.

CDR1 and CDR2 (germline): MNHEY, SVGAGI. The CDR3 length is 14 residues. Trimming took 2 bases from V and 6 from J; bases not matched to a gene: 5. This chain links TRBV6-5 with TRBJ2-7; 9 bases are a match to TRBD1. The material sequenced was PBMCs or a T cell subset sorted from them (not recorded which). This receptor was obtained from an adult woman who had mild COVID-19 (a few samples of this study predate the infection). Cell type and time point are not known. CDR3 in DNA: TGTGCCAGCAGTTACGGATACAGGGGGCGCGAGCAGTACTTC. Amino acids: CASSYGYRGREQYF.